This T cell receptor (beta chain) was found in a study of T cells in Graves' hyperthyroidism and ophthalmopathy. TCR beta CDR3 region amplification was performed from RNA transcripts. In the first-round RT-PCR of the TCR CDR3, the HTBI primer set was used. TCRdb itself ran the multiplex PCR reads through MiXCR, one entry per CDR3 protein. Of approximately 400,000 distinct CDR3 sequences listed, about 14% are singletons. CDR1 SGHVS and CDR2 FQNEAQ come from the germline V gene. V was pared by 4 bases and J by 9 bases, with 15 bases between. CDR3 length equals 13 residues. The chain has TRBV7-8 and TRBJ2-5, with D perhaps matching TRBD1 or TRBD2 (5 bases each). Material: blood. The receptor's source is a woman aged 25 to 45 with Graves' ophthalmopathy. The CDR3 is CASSWQGLEAQYF. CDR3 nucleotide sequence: TGTGCCAGCAGCTGGCAGGGATTGGAGGCCCAGTACTTC.